This T cell receptor beta chain comes out of a study of OX40 agonist ivuxolimab in advanced cancers. Background for the entire study: Ivuxolimab, which targeted the costimulatory receptor OX40 (CD134), was an agonistic, fully human IgG2 monoclonal antibody. Three dose-escalation patients achieved partial responses, one with hepatocellular carcinoma and two with cutaneous melanoma. Intravenous ivuxolimab was administered to patients every 2 weeks at six dose levels: 0.01, 0.1, 0.3, 1.5, 3 and 10 mg/kg. Among the approximately 50 dose-escalation patients, 19 had hepatocellular carcinoma, about 15 melanoma, 9 renal cell carcinoma and 9 head and neck cancer. Prior anti-PD-1, anti-PD-L1 or anti-CTLA-4 therapy was permitted, and checkpoint inhibitors had been received by under 50% of dose-escalation patients. Peripheral TCRbeta sequencing was intended to test whether TCR sequence diversity was altered and clonal T-cell expansion was caused by ivuxolimab. In the dose-escalation cohort, 82.7% of patients were male, and the mean age was approximately 64 years, with a range of about 23 to 85. The paper describes the monotherapy dose-escalation part (N of about 50 patients) of the phase I trial of ivuxolimab. The research as a whole found: Antigen specificity was not determined for the clonally expanded peripheral T cells. At doses from 0.1 to 3.0 mg/kg, clonal expansion was seen in both CD4+ and CD8+ blood T cells between baseline and week 6. Low levels of normalized T-cell clonal expansion were also seen in some patients who did not respond. After ivuxolimab, more expanded clones were found on average in CD8+ T cells than in CD4+ T cells. Partial responders in the 0.1-3.0 mg/kg groups had among the lowest normalized peripheral clonal expansion, especially among CD8+ T cells.

Patients with autoimmune disease history or receiving systemic immunosuppression were excluded from the trial. Peripheral blood for TCR sequencing was collected from all dose cohorts at baseline, on cycle 4 day 1, and on cycle 7 day 1. The samples were taken from a phase I, first-in-human, multicenter, open-label dose-escalation trial of ivuxolimab. The trial enrolled adults with locally advanced or metastatic head and neck squamous cell, hepatocellular, melanoma or renal cell carcinoma. Before TCR sequencing, CD4+ T cells and CD8+ T cells were sorted from peripheral blood as separate populations. About this clone itself: No cognate antigen has been identified for it. Per-nucleotide qualities are absent, and no much larger clonotype sits a single base away.

Deletion took 0 bases off V and 3 bases off J, with a span of 11 bases between the germline ends. From its cysteine to its phenylalanine, the CDR3 spans 15 amino acids. The DNA shown is the 45-base CDR3, in frame from base 1. The germline V gene encodes CDR1 SEHNR and CDR2 FQNEAQ (reference sequence). Genomic DNA was isolated from the sorted cells so that the TCRbeta CDR3 region could be sequenced. The immunoSEQ Assay was used to sequence the TCRbeta CDR3 regions. This immuneACCESS table, as held by TCRdb, lists in-frame sequences with V and J called but not all clones. Of the missing ones, under half trace to an unresolved V gene in checked studies; the others have no known cause. A total of about 90,000 clones appear in this sample, about 90% of them only once. The ten top clones hold around 1.5% of the sample.

This TCR was sampled from an adult with an advanced solid tumor such as melanoma, head and neck, liver or kidney cancer. This sample comprised CD4+ or CD8+ T cells sorted from blood, obtained in a trial of the OX40 agonist ivuxolimab. Rearrangement joined TRBV7-9 to TRBJ2-5; perhaps TRBD2 is the D gene, with 5 bases matching. At the DNA level, the sequence is TGTGCCAGCAGCTTAGCGGCCCTAGCTAAAGAGACCCAGTACTTC. The resulting protein is CASSLAALAKETQYF.